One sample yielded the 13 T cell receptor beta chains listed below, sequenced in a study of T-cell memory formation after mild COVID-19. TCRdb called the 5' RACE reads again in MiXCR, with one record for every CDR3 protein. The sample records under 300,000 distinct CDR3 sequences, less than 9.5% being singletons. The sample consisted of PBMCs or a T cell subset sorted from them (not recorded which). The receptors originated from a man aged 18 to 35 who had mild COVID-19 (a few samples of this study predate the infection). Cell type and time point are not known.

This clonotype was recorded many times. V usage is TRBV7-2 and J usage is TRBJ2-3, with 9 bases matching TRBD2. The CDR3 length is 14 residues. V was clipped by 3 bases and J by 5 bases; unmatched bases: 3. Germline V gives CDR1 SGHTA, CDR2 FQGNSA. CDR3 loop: CASSLAGGGDTQYF. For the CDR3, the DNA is TGTGCCAGCAGCTTGGCGGGGGGGGGAGATACGCAGTATTTT.

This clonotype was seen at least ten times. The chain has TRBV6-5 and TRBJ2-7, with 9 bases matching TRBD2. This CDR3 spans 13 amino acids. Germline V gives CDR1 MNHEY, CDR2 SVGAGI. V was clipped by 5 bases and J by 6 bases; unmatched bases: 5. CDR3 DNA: TGTGCCAGCAGTCCCGGACTAGCGCGCGAGCAGTACTTC. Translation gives CASSPGLAREQYF.

In DNA form, the CDR3 reads TGTGCCAGCAGCTTGGGAGCAGGGGAGGCCCAAGAGACCCAGTACTTC. This translates into CASSLGAGEAQETQYF. This chain joins TRBV9 and TRBJ2-5; D might be TRBD1 or TRBD2, each matching 6 bases. CDR3 length: 16 amino acids. Between the trimmed V and J ends, which lost 4 bases and 1 base, there was a span of 17 bases. Germline CDR1 and CDR2: SGDLS and YYNGEE.

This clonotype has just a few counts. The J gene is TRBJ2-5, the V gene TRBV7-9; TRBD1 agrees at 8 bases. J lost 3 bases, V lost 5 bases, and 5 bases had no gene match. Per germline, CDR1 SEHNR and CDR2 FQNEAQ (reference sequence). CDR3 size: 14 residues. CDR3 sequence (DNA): TGTGCCAGCAGCCAAAGGACAGGGAAAGAGACCCAGTACTTC. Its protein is CASSQRTGKETQYF.

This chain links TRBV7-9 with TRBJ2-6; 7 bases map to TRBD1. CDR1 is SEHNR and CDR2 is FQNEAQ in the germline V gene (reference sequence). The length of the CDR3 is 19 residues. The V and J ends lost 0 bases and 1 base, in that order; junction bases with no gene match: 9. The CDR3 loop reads CASSLARDRVYSGANVLTF. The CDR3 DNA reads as TGTGCCAGCAGCTTAGCTCGAGACAGGGTATATTCTGGGGCCAACGTCCTGACTTTC.

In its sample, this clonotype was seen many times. This chain's CDR3 is CASSSWTSSTDTQYF. CDR3 sequence (DNA): TGTGCCAGCAGCTCCTGGACCTCAAGCACAGATACGCAGTATTTT. This chain links TRBV7-2 with TRBJ2-3; no firm D call. Germline V gene lookup returns CDR1 SGHTA and CDR2 FQGNSA. CDR3 length: 15 residues. Between the trimmed V and J ends, which lost 4 bases and 0 bases, there was a span of 11 bases.

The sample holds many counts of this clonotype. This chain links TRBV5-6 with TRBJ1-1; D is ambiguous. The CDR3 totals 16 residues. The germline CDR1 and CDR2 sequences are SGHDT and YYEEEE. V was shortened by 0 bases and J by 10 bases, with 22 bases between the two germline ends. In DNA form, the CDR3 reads TGTGCCAGCAGCTTGGCTACCAGGCGCCCTCAAAAGAGAGCTTTCTTT. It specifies CASSLATRRPQKRAFF.

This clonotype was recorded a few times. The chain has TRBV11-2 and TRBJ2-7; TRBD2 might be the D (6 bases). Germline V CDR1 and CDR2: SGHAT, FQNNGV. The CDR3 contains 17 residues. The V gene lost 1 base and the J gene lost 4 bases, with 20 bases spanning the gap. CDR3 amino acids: CASSLGLQWGEDYEQYF. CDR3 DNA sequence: TGTGCCAGCAGCTTAGGCCTCCAGTGGGGGGAGGATTACGAGCAGTACTTC.

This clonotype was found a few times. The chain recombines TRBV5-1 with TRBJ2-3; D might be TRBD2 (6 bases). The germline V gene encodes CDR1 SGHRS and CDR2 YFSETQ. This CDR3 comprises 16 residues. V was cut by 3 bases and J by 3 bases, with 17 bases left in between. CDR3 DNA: TGCGCCAGCAGCTGGAGGCGGGATGGGGGGACAGATACGCAGTATTTT. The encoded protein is CASSWRRDGGTDTQYF. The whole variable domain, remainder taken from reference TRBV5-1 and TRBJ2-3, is KAGVTQTPRYLIKTRGQQVTLSCSPISGHRSVSWYQQTPGQGLQFLFEYFSETQRNKGNFPGRFSGRQFSNSRSEMNVSTLELGDSALYLCASSWRRDGGTDTQYFGPGTRLTVL.

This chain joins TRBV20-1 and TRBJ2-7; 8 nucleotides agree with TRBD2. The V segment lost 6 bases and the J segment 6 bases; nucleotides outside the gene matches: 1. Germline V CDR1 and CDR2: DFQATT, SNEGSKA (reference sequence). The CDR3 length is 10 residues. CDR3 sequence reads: CSARGAEQYV. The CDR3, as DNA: TGCAGTGCGCGGGGGGCCGAGCAGTACGTC.

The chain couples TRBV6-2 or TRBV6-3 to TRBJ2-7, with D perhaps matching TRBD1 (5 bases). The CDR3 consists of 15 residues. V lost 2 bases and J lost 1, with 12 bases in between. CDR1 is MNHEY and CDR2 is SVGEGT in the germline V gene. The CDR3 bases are TGTGCCAGCAGTTACCCCCGGACACCTTCCTACGAGCAGTACTTC. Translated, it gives CASSYPRTPSYEQYF.

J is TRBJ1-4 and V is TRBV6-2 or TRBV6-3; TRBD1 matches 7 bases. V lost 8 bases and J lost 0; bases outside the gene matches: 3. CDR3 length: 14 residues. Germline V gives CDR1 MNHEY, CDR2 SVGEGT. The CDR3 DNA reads TGTGCCAGCTGCCAGGGGGCAACTAATGAAAAACTGTTTTTT. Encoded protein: CASCQGATNEKLFF.

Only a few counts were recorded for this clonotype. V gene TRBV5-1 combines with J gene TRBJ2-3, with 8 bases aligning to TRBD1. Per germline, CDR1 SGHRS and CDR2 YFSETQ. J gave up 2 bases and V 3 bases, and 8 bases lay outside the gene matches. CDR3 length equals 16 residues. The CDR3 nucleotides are TGCGCCAGCAGCTCCTCCGGACAGGGAAACACAGATACGCAGTATTTT. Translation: CASSSSGQGNTDTQYF. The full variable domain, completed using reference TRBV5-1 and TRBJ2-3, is KAGVTQTPRYLIKTRGQQVTLSCSPISGHRSVSWYQQTPGQGLQFLFEYFSETQRNKGNFPGRFSGRQFSNSRSEMNVSTLELGDSALYLCASSSSGQGNTDTQYFGPGTRLTVL.